The T cell receptor (beta chain) under discussion was sequenced for a study of cytomegalovirus exposure and HLA in healthy donors. Primers included in the PCR were 60 Vbeta and 13 Jbeta primers. Produced via immunoSEQ multiplex PCR; TCRdb's table is partial and in-frame only. The table shows around 69,000 clones, with about 67% occurring only once. In the case of this clone: Its antigen is still unknown.

These donors, healthy bone marrow donors, were studied. The study, taken as a whole, reports: Cytomegalovirus association was assigned to about 150 TCR beta chains. At a 0.05 false discovery rate, a later analysis found over 15,000 TCR beta sequences to be associated with HLA alleles.

CDR1 is SGHKS and CDR2 is YYEKEE in the germline V gene (reference sequence). CDR3 length: 12 residues. With 4 bases removed from V and 11 bases from J, the gap between germline ends came to 15 bases. The chain uses TRBV5-5 and TRBJ1-1; possible D gene TRBD1, 6 bases. The TCR was taken from a middle-aged man in good health and CMV-seropositive. The specimen was PBMCs. CDR3: CASSETTQGAFF. DNA for the CDR3: TGTGCCAGCAGCGAAACTACTCAGGGGGCTTTCTTT.